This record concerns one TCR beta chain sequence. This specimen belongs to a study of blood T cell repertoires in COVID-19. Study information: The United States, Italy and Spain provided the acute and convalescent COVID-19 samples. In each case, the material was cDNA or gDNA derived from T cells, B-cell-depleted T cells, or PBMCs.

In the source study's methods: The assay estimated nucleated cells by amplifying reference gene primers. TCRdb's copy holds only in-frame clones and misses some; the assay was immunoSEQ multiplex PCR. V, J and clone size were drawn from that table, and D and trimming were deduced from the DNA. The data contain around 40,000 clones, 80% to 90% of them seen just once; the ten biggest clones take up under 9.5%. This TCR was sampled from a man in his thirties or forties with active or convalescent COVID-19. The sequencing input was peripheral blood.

The CDR3 protein is CASSKVLRGTGELFF. Here the CDR3 DNA reads TGTGCCAGCAGCAAAGTTCTGCGGGGCACCGGGGAGCTGTTTTTT. V usage is TRBV21-1 and J usage is TRBJ2-2; the table's D gene call, TRBD2, was not cross checked with the DNA. TRBV21-1 corresponds to a pseudogene. The length of the CDR3 is 15 residues.